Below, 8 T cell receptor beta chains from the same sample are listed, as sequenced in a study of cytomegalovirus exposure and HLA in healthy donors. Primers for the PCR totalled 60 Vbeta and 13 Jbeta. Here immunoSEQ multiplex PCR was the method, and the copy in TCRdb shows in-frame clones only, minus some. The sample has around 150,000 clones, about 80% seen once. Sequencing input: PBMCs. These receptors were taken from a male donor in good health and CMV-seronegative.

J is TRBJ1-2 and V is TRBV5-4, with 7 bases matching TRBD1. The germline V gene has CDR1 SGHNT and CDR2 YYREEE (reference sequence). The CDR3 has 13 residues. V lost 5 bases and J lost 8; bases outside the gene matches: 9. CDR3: CASRRDRSGGYTF. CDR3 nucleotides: TGTGCCAGCAGGAGGGACAGATCGGGCGGCTACACCTTC. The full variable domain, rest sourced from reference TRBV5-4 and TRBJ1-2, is ETGVTQSPTHLIKTRGQQVTLRCSSQSGHNTVSWYQQALGQGPQFIFQYYREEENGRGNFPPRFSGLQFPNYSSELNVNALELDDSALYLCASRRDRSGGYTFGSGTRLTVV.

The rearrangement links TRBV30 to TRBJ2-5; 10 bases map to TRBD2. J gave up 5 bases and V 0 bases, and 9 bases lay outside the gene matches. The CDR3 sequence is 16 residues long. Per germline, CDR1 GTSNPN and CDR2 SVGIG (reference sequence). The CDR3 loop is CAWSVAGGPRLETQYF. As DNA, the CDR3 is TGTGCCTGGAGTGTAGCGGGAGGGCCAAGGTTGGAGACCCAGTACTTC.

The CDR3 bases are TGTGCCAGTAGTAACCGGTTGGATGAGCAGTTCTTC. Its protein product is CASSNRLDEQFF. The V and J genes are TRBV19 and TRBJ2-1, with D unclear. Germline V gene lookup returns CDR1 LNHDA and CDR2 SQIVND (reference sequence). V lost 4 bases to trimming and J lost 8 bases, with 9 bases between them. The CDR3 extends over 12 amino acids.

CDR3 sequence reads: CASTQPGQNTGELFF. The CDR3 nucleotides are TGTGCCAGCACGCAACCGGGACAGAACACCGGGGAGCTGTTTTTT. The chain recombines TRBV6-1 with TRBJ2-2, with a tentative D call TRBD1 (6 bases). The germline CDR1 and CDR2 sequences are MNHNS and SASEGT. This CDR3 has 15 amino acids. Trimming took off 7 bases at V and 1 base at J, with 13 bases between the two ends.

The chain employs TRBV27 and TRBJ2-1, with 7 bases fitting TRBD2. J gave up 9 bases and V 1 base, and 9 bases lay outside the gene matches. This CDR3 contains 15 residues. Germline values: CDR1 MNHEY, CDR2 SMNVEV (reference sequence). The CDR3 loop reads CASSLWGGSPFEQFF. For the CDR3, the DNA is TGTGCCAGCAGTTTATGGGGCGGGAGTCCGTTTGAGCAGTTCTTC.

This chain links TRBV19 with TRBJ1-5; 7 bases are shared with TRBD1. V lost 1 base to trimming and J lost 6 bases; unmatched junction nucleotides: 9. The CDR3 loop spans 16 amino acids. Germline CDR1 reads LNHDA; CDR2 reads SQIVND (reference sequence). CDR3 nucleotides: TGTGCCAGTAGTATAGGACAGGGACGGGGTCCTCAGCCCCAGCATTTT. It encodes CASSIGQGRGPQPQHF.

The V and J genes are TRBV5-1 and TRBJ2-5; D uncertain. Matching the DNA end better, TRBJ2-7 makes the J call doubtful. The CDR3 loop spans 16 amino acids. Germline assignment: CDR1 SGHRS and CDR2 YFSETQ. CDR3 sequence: CASSLAAGTGSYEQYF. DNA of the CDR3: TGCGCCAGCAGCTTGGCCGCTGGCACGGGTTCCTACGAGCAGTACTTC.

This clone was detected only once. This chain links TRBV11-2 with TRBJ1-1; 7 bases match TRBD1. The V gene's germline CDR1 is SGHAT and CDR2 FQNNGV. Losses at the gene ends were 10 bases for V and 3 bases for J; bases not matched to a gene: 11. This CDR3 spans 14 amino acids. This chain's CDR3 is CATRQGRRDTEAFF. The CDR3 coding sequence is TGTGCCACCCGACAGGGACGCAGGGACACTGAAGCTTTCTTT.